This T cell receptor (beta chain) was sequenced for a study of early T cells in non-severe SARS-CoV-2 infection. Looking at the study overall: The input, bulk RNA from unsorted whole blood, was sequenced, and chains were unpaired. Study outcomes and limitations: Clonotype matching in VDJdb favored anti-spike CD8 responses and did not capture private and CD4 specificities.

The ends were cut back, 5 bases at V and 4 bases at J, with 15 bases in the middle. The CDR3 has 14 amino acids. Germline assignment: CDR1 SGHRS and CDR2 YFSETQ. The TCR library protocol was used to attach unique molecular identifiers. These identifiers were attached to individual cDNA molecules. In TCRdb, the 5' RACE reads were re-called with MiXCR into one record per CDR3 protein. This table has more than 65,000 distinct CDR3 sequences, over 10% appearing once. In this sample, this clonotype turned up a few times. Its antigen is not identified. The sample taken for sequencing was whole blood. The TCR was taken from an adult who was a healthcare worker with PCR-confirmed SARS-CoV-2 infection or an uninfected control (not recorded which). This rearrangement joins TRBV5-1 to TRBJ2-5, with a tentative D call TRBD2 (5 bases). CDR3 protein: CASSIALLRETQYF. The CDR3, as DNA: TGCGCCAGCAGTATAGCGCTACTACGAGAGACCCAGTACTTC.